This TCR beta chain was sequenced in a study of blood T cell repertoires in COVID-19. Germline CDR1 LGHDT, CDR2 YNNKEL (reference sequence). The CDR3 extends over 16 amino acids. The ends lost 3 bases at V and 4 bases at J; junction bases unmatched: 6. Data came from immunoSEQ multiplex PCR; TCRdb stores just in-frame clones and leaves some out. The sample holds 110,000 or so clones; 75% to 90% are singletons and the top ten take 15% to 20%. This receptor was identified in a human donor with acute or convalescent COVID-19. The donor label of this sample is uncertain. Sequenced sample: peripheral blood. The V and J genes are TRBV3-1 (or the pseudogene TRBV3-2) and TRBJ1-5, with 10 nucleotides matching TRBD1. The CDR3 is CASSHRRDRGNQPQHF. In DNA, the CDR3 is TGTGCCAGCAGCCACCGAAGGGACAGGGGAAATCAGCCCCAGCATTTT.